Below are 9 T cell receptor beta chains sequenced from a single sample in a study of shared clonotypes between healthy human individuals. As defined, naive CD8 cells were CD45RO-negative and positively selected for CCR7, with terminally differentiated effector memory CD45RA+ cells excluded. The table came from immunoSEQ multiplex PCR; TCRdb's copy has only in-frame clones and leaves some out. The sample has about 2.2 million clones, just under 95% seen once. The sequenced sample consisted of naive CD8+ T cells from PBMCs. Every receptor here comes from a man aged 18 to 30 in good health. Some clones in this sample may be carry-over from other donors' samples.

This rearrangement joins TRBV6-5 to TRBJ1-2; D remains unclear. CDR3 length: 15 residues. V was clipped by 6 bases and J by 4 bases, with 18 bases between them. Germline V gene lookup returns CDR1 MNHEY and CDR2 SVGAGI. CDR3: CASRGRNRPPYGYTF. The DNA of the CDR3 is TGTGCCAGCAGGGGCAGGAATCGCCCGCCCTATGGCTACACCTTC.

The chain uses TRBV19 and TRBJ2-2; D perhaps matches TRBD1 (5 bases). The CDR3 totals 16 residues. The germline V gene encodes CDR1 LNHDA and CDR2 SQIVND (reference sequence). Trimming cost V 3 bases and J 4 bases, with 15 bases left between them. CDR3 protein: CASSIRQFQGTGELFF. Here the CDR3 DNA reads TGTGCCAGTAGTATCCGACAGTTCCAAGGCACCGGGGAGCTGTTTTTT.

In its sample, this clone was seen once. The sample contains more than one DNA sequence encoding this CDR3. The chain recombines TRBV7-9 with TRBJ2-7; the D is unclear. V lost 2 bases and J 1 base, leaving 3 bases between the germline ends. The germline CDR1 and CDR2 sequences are SEHNR and FQNEAQ (reference sequence). The CDR3 sequence is 12 residues long. In DNA form, the CDR3 reads TGTGCCAGCAGCTTAAATTCCTACGAGCAGTACTTC. Encoded protein: CASSLNSYEQYF.

The chain joins TRBV27 to TRBJ2-7; D is possibly TRBD2 (6 bases). V gave up 8 bases and J gave up 3 bases, with 17 bases separating them. The CDR3 runs 14 residues. The germline V gene encodes CDR1 MNHEY and CDR2 SMNVEV (reference sequence). For the CDR3, the DNA is TGTGCCAGCGGGGGGAGGACCGCGAACTACGAGCAGTACTTC. Its protein product is CASGGRTANYEQYF.

The chain has TRBV27 and TRBJ2-7; weak D call: TRBD2 (6 bases). The germline CDR1 and CDR2 sequences are MNHEY and SMNVEV (reference sequence). This CDR3 is built from 12 residues. V was shortened by 2 bases and J by 11 bases, with 13 bases between the two germline ends. The CDR3 spells CASSLPSGSKYF. The CDR3 DNA reads as TGTGCCAGCAGTTTACCGAGCGGGTCTAAGTACTTC.

The CDR3 region has the DNA TGTGCCAGCACGGACACGAAGGTTTCGTTGGCCAAAAACATTCAGTACTTC. Translating gives CASTDTKVSLAKNIQYF. The chain couples TRBV5-8 to TRBJ2-4; tentative D call: TRBD1 (5 bases). The CDR3 has 17 residues. Germline CDR1 is SGHTS and CDR2 is YDEGEE. The V end was cut by 6 bases, the J end by 1 base, with 20 bases between.

The gene calls are TRBV11-2 and TRBJ2-7, with TRBD2 as a possible D gene (7 bases). The germline V gene encodes CDR1 SGHAT and CDR2 FQNNGV. V dropped 5 bases and J dropped 2 bases, with 16 bases sitting between them. CDR3 length: 15 residues. CDR3 in amino acids: CASSAGASFTYEQYF. As DNA, the CDR3 is TGTGCCAGCAGCGCGGGGGCTAGCTTTACCTACGAGCAGTACTTC. Looking up the rest from reference TRBV11-2 and TRBJ2-7 gives the full variable domain: EAGVAQSPRYKIIEKRQSVAFWCNPISGHATLYWYQQILGQGPKLLIQFQNNGVVDDSQLPKDRFSAERLKGVDSTLKIQPAKLEDSAVYLCASSAGASFTYEQYFGPGTRLTVT.

This chain connects TRBV6-5 to TRBJ1-2, with unresolved D. With 7 bases removed from V and 2 bases from J, the gap between germline ends came to 8 bases. The germline V gene encodes CDR1 MNHEY and CDR2 SVGAGI. The CDR3 runs to 12 residues. The CDR3, as DNA: TGTGCCAGCACCGACGGAAACTATGGCTACACCTTC. Translation gives CASTDGNYGYTF.

Details on this clone: The same CDR3 is also encoded by other DNA sequences in this sample. The chain uses TRBV9 and TRBJ2-7, with 9 positions matching TRBD1. Germline V gene sequence: CDR1 SGDLS, CDR2 YYNGEE. V dropped 3 bases and J dropped 5; count of bases not matched to a gene: 3. There are 13 residues in the CDR3. The CDR3 here is CASSAGQGNEQYF. CDR3 nucleotides: TGTGCCAGCAGCGCGGGACAGGGCAACGAGCAGTACTTC.